A selection of T cell receptor beta chains follows, all from one sample in a study of cytomegalovirus exposure and HLA in healthy donors. Measured with immunoSEQ multiplex PCR; TCRdb has only the in-frame clones, and not every one. The sample contains 85,000 to 100,000 clones, 79% of which appear only once. The specimen was PBMCs. The origin of the receptors is a male donor in good health and CMV-seropositive. The CDR3 runs from the conserved cysteine through the conserved F or W. A D gene is named only where the DNA matches it firmly. The listing skips clone size in some rows; elsewhere it reads once, few, many or a size class.

clone_size j_call v_call d_call cdr3_aa cdr3_nt
- TRBJ2-7 TRBV5-1 TRBD1 CASSLTGAYEQYF TGCGCCAGCAGCTTGACAGGGGCCTACGAGCAGTACTTC
few TRBJ1-3 TRBV4-1 - CASSQEAKSGNTIYF TGCGCCAGCAGCCAAGAGGCCAAATCTGGAAACACCATATATTTT
- TRBJ1-2 TRBV10-1 - CASRAGYTF TGCGCCAGCAGGGCTGGCTACACCTTC
- TRBJ1-2 TRBV4-1 - CDSSQATSRGYTF TGCGACAGCAGCCAGGCGACCTCGAGGGGCTACACCTTC
- TRBJ1-5 TRBV18 - CASCGGNNQPQHF TGTGCCAGCTGCGGGGGGAACAATCAGCCCCAGCATTTT
- TRBJ1-5 TRBV13 - CASSLGVGNYQPQHF TGTGCCAGCAGCTTAGGCGTTGGTAACTATCAGCCCCAGCATTTT
- TRBJ2-7 TRBV5-6 - CASSTDSPLEQYF TGTGCCAGCAGCACAGACAGCCCCCTCGAGCAGTACTTC
- TRBJ1-1 TRBV28 TRBD1 CASRLGTENTEAFF TGTGCCAGCAGGCTCGGGACAGAGAACACTGAAGCTTTCTTT
- TRBJ2-1 TRBV5-1 TRBD2 CASSLVLAGGRRNSNNEQFF TGCGCCAGCAGCTTGGTCCTAGCGGGGGGGCGAAGGAACTCGAACAATGAGCAGTTCTTC
- TRBJ2-7 TRBV7-6 TRBD1 CASGTGVAYEQYF TGTGCCAGCGGCACAGGGGTGGCCTACGAGCAGTACTTC
- TRBJ1-4 TRBV5-1 TRBD1 CASSFRGPNEKLFF TGCGCCAGCAGCTTCAGGGGGCCAAATGAAAAACTGTTTTTT